The 10 T cell receptor beta chains listed next were all sequenced from one sample in a study of blood T cell repertoires in COVID-19 (dated by TCRdb to 2020 to 2021). Receptor amplification or capture employed the immunoSEQ multiplex PCR assay. TCRdb took over this immuneACCESS table, retaining in-frame rearrangements with V and J assigned. Such tables are incomplete; in checked studies, under half of the missing clones stem from an unresolved V gene, and the remainder is unexplained. The sample data list some 60,000 clones, and 80% to 85% of these were observed just once. About a tenth of the sample goes to the ten largest clones. The material sequenced was peripheral blood. These receptors were obtained from a man older than 75 with COVID-19, enrolled during active disease.

The rearrangement joins TRBV7-9 to TRBJ1-3, with no clear D. The V gene's germline CDR1 is SEHNR and CDR2 FQNEAQ (reference sequence). The V end lost 5 bases, the J end lost 0 bases, and 20 bases lay between the germline ends. The CDR3 extends over 18 amino acids. CDR3: CASSPNPGSGLSGNTIYF. The CDR3 DNA sequence: TGTGCCAGCAGCCCAAACCCCGGTAGCGGGCTCTCTGGAAACACCATATATTTT.

V gene TRBV6-2 or TRBV6-3 combines with J gene TRBJ2-7, with D uncertain. V lost 6 bases to trimming and J lost 2 bases, with 17 bases between them. This CDR3 is built from 15 residues. Looked up from germline, CDR1 is MNHEY and CDR2 is SVGEGT. CDR3 residues: CASSRSAQPPYEQYF. The CDR3 DNA is TGTGCCAGCAGCCGATCCGCGCAACCACCCTACGAGCAGTACTTC.

The chain combines TRBV7-3 with TRBJ1-2; maybe TRBD1 (5 bases). The CDR3 runs 14 residues. Trimming took 2 bases from V and 4 from J, leaving 11 bases between them. CDR1 SGHTA and CDR2 FQGTGA come from the germline V gene. The CDR3 loop reads CASSLGPGLYGYTF. The DNA for the CDR3 is TGTGCCAGCAGCTTAGGACCAGGGCTCTATGGCTACACCTTC.

By share, this clone counts as medium-sized. V is TRBV5-4 and J is TRBJ2-1, with 11 bases identical to TRBD1. Germline trimming cut 4 bases from V and 9 bases from J; bases unmatched to any gene: 6. The CDR3 runs to 14 residues. Germline values: CDR1 SGHNT, CDR2 YYREEE (reference sequence). The DNA for the CDR3 is TGTGCCAGCAGCCTCGGACAGGGGGCGCGTGAGCAGTTCTTC. It specifies CASSLGQGAREQFF.

The chain has TRBV27 and TRBJ2-5; D gene unclear. The CDR3 length is 11 residues. CDR1 and CDR2 from the germline V gene are MNHEY and SMNVEV (reference sequence). Trimming pared 7 bases from V and 5 bases from J, leaving 8 bases between. This CDR3 is CASNHGETQYF. The CDR3 DNA reads TGTGCCAGCAACCACGGGGAGACCCAGTACTTC.

This rearrangement joins TRBV28 to TRBJ2-7; D may be TRBD2 (6 bases). Looked up from germline, CDR1 is MDHEN and CDR2 is SYDVKM. This CDR3 is 12 amino acids long. Deletions cut 8 bases from V and 2 bases from J, with 10 bases between. The CDR3 nucleotides are TGTGCCAGCGCAGGGAGGCCCTACGAGCAGTACGTC. This sequence encodes CASAGRPYEQYV.

To note about this clone: A junction end diverges from the germline sequence, so it may reflect a read error. The rearrangement links TRBV12-3 or TRBV12-4 to TRBJ1-2; D uncertain. The CDR3 totals 12 residues. In nucleotides, the CDR3 is TGTGCCACCAGTCCCGTCAACTATGGCTACACCTTC. Amino acid sequence: CATSPVNYGYTF.

The chain recombines TRBV30 with TRBJ2-3; D is perhaps TRBD2 (5 bases). With 5 bases removed from V and 0 bases from J, the gap between germline ends came to 15 bases. Per the germline V gene, CDR1 is GTSNPN and CDR2 is SVGIG (reference sequence). The CDR3 consists of 15 residues. The CDR3 coding sequence is TGTGCCTGGGCGCCCACCGGGATAAGCACAGATACGCAGTATTTT. Translation gives CAWAPTGISTDTQYF.

The chain combines TRBV6-1 with TRBJ1-1; the D gene is possibly TRBD1 (5 bases). Germline values: CDR1 MNHNS, CDR2 SASEGT. The CDR3 has 13 residues. V lost 9 bases, J lost 1 base, and 12 bases lay in between. This CDR3 reads CASSAGQNTEAFF. For the CDR3, the DNA is TGTGCCAGTTCGGCGGGGCAGAACACTGAAGCTTTCTTT.

This chain joins TRBV20-1 and TRBJ1-1; 8 bases agree with TRBD1. V shed 3 bases and J 4 bases; nucleotides not matched to a gene: 10. CDR1 is DFQATT and CDR2 is SNEGSKA in the germline V gene (reference sequence). The CDR3 runs to 15 residues. DNA of the CDR3: TGCAGTGCTAGTCCGACGACAGGGGCAGGCACTGAAGCTTTCTTT. Protein product: CSASPTTGAGTEAFF.